Each of the 25 T cell receptor beta chains below was sequenced from the same sample in a study of read filtering for tumor transcriptome and immune sequencing. The library was built from roughly 400 ng RNA with molecular barcoded adaptors for alpha/delta and beta/gamma chains. TCRdb reprocessed the reads via MiXCR and lists one record per CDR3 protein. This table holds roughly 61,000 distinct CDR3 sequences, 9% to 15% found once. Sequenced: a population of CD138-negative cells sorted from bone marrow. These receptors all stem from a donor aged 40 or older with multiple myeloma.

This clonotype was detected many times. The chain has TRBV5-1 and TRBJ1-2; 12 bases agree with TRBD1. The V gene's germline CDR1 is SGHRS and CDR2 YFSETQ. With 4 bases clipped from V and 7 bases from J, the junction kept 8 bases outside the gene matches. This CDR3 has 15 amino acids. CDR3 DNA: TGCGCCAGCAGCCCCACCGGGGGACAGGGGGCTGGCTACACCTTC. Encoded protein: CASSPTGGQGAGYTF.

This clonotype was counted ten times or more. The J gene is TRBJ2-7, the V gene TRBV10-3; D assignment may be TRBD1 or TRBD2 (5 bases each). Germline CDR1 ENHRY, CDR2 SYGVKD. Trimming removed 2 bases at V and 7 bases at J, with 12 bases between. This CDR3 spans 13 amino acids. The CDR3 reads CAISENLEGEQYF. The CDR3 DNA reads as TGTGCCATCAGTGAGAACCTAGAGGGGGAGCAGTACTTC.

This clonotype was detected ten times or more. The chain is built from TRBV6-5 and TRBJ2-5; 9 bases fit TRBD1. Germline assignment: CDR1 MNHEY and CDR2 SVGAGI. This CDR3 comprises 16 residues. Losses at the gene ends were 2 bases for V and 4 bases for J; bases not matched to a gene: 8. CDR3 sequence reads: CASSYLGQGSGETQYF. The CDR3 DNA reads TGTGCCAGCAGTTACCTTGGACAGGGGAGTGGAGAGACCCAGTACTTC.

This clonotype was counted a few times. The chain couples TRBV2 to TRBJ2-3; 7 nucleotides line up with TRBD1. The germline V gene encodes CDR1 SNHLY and CDR2 FYNNEI. The CDR3 loop spans 13 amino acids. V shed 6 bases, J shed 4 bases, and the junction held 4 bases outside the gene matches. CDR3 loop: CASRRDSPDTQYF. CDR3 nucleotide sequence: TGTGCCAGCAGGAGGGACAGTCCAGATACGCAGTATTTT.

The table lists this clonotype with many counts. The chain is built from TRBV7-6 and TRBJ2-1; 11 bases align to TRBD2. V lost 2 bases and J lost 7; bases outside the gene matches: 4. This CDR3 has 15 amino acids. CDR1 and CDR2 from the germline V gene are SGHVS and FNYEAQ. The CDR3 region is CASSLQASGGNEQFF. CDR3 nucleotides: TGTGCCAGCAGCTTACAGGCTAGCGGGGGGAATGAGCAGTTCTTC.

Of note for this clonotype: A much larger clonotype is one base distant, so this may be a read error. DNA for the CDR3: TGCAGCGTTGATTCTAGAGGGTCCGGGGAGGCCCAGTACTTC. This gives the protein CSVDSRGSGEAQYF. The chain combines TRBV29-1 with TRBJ2-5; perhaps TRBD2 as D (6 bases). The CDR3 is made up of 14 amino acids. Trimming cost V 3 bases and J 9 bases, with 20 bases left between them. The V gene's germline CDR1 is SQVTM and CDR2 ANQGSEA.

This clonotype occurred many times. This sequence joins TRBV7-3 and TRBJ2-3; 8 bases map to TRBD2. The CDR3 contains 18 residues. Per the germline V gene, CDR1 is SGHTA and CDR2 is FQGTGA. J was trimmed by 6 bases and V by 1 base; bases with no gene match: 15. CDR3 DNA: TGTGCCAGCAGCTTAAATCGTCCGGGAGCGGGGGCGGGGGATACGCAGTATTTT. This codes for CASSLNRPGAGAGDTQYF.

At least ten counts were recorded for this clonotype. The V call is TRBV6-5, the J call TRBJ1-4; TRBD1 agrees at 10 bases. Germline-derived CDR1 and CDR2 are MNHEY and SVGAGI. The V segment lost 0 bases and the J segment 8 bases; nucleotides outside the gene matches: 3. This CDR3 has 15 residues. The CDR3 spells CASSYSDRGVEKLFF. CDR3 DNA: TGTGCCAGCAGTTACTCGGACAGGGGGGTAGAAAAACTGTTTTTT.

Regarding this clonotype: This may be a read error, as it is one base from a much larger clone. This chain links TRBV7-7 with TRBJ2-2; TRBD1 or TRBD2 may be the D gene (5 bases each). This CDR3 region has 15 residues. The germline gives CDR1 SSHAT, CDR2 FNYEAQ (reference sequence). The CDR3: CVSSLGTLGAGELFF. The CDR3 DNA reads TGTGTTAGCAGCTTGGGGACGCTGGGCGCCGGGGAGCTGTTTTTT. The variable domain in full, with the rest retrieved from reference TRBV7-7 and TRBJ2-2, is GAGVSQSPRYKVTKRGQDVTLRCDPISSHATLYWYQQALGQGPEFLTYFNYEAQPDKSGLPSDRFSAERPEGSISTLTIQRTEQRDSAMYRCVSSLGTLGAGELFFGEGSRLTVL.

This clonotype was detected many times. At one of its ends the junction is not consistent with the germline gene, which may arise from a read error. This rearrangement joins TRBV3-1 to TRBJ2-3; possible D gene TRBD2, 6 bases. The CDR3 contains 14 residues. CDR1 is LGHDT, CDR2 YNNKEL, per germline (reference sequence). Here the CDR3 reads CASSPSTSTDTQYF. For the CDR3, the DNA is TGTGCCAGCAGCCCCTCCACTAGCACCGATACGCAGTATTTT.

This clonotype was observed at least ten times. V is TRBV29-1 and J is TRBJ2-7; 7 bases agree with TRBD1. The germline gives CDR1 SQVTM, CDR2 ANQGSEA. The CDR3 length is 15 residues. Unmatched junction bases numbered 11, after V lost 0 bases and J lost 6 bases. CDR3 sequence: CSVEDGLTGLVEQYF. DNA of the CDR3: TGCAGCGTTGAAGATGGTCTGACAGGGTTGGTCGAGCAGTACTTC.

This clonotype has more than one count but fewer than ten. A single base separates this from a much larger clone, so it may be a read error. The chain couples TRBV2 to TRBJ2-2; a weak D match, TRBD1 (6 bases). The ends were cut back, 7 bases at V and 5 bases at J, with 17 bases in the middle. Germline V gene data show CDR1 as SNHLY and CDR2 as FYNNEI. This CDR3 region has 15 residues. CDR3 amino acids: CASIEGEKGTGELFF. The DNA for the CDR3 is TGTGCCAGCATTGAGGGGGAGAAAGGGACCGGGGAGCTGTTTTTT.

As for this clonotype: This may arise from a read error, as a much more abundant clone is one base away. The CDR3 end shows no conserved phenylalanine or tryptophan, and so a read error is likely. This chain uses TRBV7-9 with TRBJ1-2; 8 nucleotides line up with TRBD1. This CDR3 is 15 amino acids long. Per germline, CDR1 SEHNR and CDR2 FQNEAQ (reference sequence). V was pared by 3 bases and J by 7 bases, with 10 bases of the junction left unmatched. The CDR3: CASSLPTGARFGYTL. Written as DNA, the CDR3 is TGTGCCAGCAGCTTGCCGACAGGGGCGCGCTTTGGCTACACCCTC.

This clonotype has a count of ten or more. The V call is TRBV7-8, the J call TRBJ2-3; possibly TRBD2 for D (5 bases). Germline V gene data show CDR1 as SGHVS and CDR2 as FQNEAQ. This CDR3 has 14 amino acids. V was clipped by 0 bases and J by 1 base, with 5 bases between them. This CDR3 reads CASSLARGTDTQYF. The CDR3 coding sequence is TGTGCCAGCAGCTTAGCGCGGGGCACAGATACGCAGTATTTT. The full variable domain, its missing parts supplied by reference TRBV7-8 and TRBJ2-3, is GAGVSQSPRYKVAKRGQDVALRCDPISGHVSLFWYQQALGQGPEFLTYFQNEAQLDKSGLPSDRFFAERPEGSVSTLKIQRTQQEDSAVYLCASSLARGTDTQYFGPGTRLTVL.

This clonotype was seen at least ten times. The chain employs TRBV12-3 or TRBV12-4 and TRBJ2-1, with TRBD2 matching over 9 bases. Losses at the gene ends were 3 bases for V and 9 bases for J; bases not matched to a gene: 9. The CDR3 totals 15 residues. Here the CDR3 reads CASSFSPGLATEQFF. The CDR3 DNA sequence: TGTGCCAGCAGTTTCAGTCCGGGACTAGCAACTGAGCAGTTCTTC.

In its sample, this clonotype was seen many times. The rearrangement links TRBV6-5 to TRBJ1-1; D is uncertain. The germline V gene has CDR1 MNHEY and CDR2 SVGAGI. The ends were cut back, 0 bases at V and 1 base at J, with 15 bases in the middle. The CDR3 is made up of 17 amino acids. CDR3 sequence (DNA): TGTGCCAGCAGTTACTCGAGGGTATCTTGGGCGAACACTGAAGCTTTCTTT. Its translation: CASSYSRVSWANTEAFF.

This clonotype occurred many times. The chain has TRBV19 and TRBJ1-4; D is undetermined. Germline V gives CDR1 LNHDA, CDR2 SQIVND (reference sequence). Between the trimmed V and J ends, which lost 0 bases and 8 bases, there was a span of 10 bases. This CDR3 has 14 residues. CDR3 amino acids: CASSIDGRTEKLFF. CDR3 bases: TGTGCCAGTAGTATAGACGGACGGACCGAAAAACTGTTTTTT.

For this clonotype: Being one base from a much bigger clone, this may be a read error. The rearrangement links TRBV7-2 to TRBJ2-7; D call uncertain. Germline-derived CDR1 and CDR2 are SGHTA and FQGNSA. Trimming shortened V by 4 bases and J by 5 bases, and 12 bases separated the two germline ends. The CDR3 spans 13 residues. This CDR3 reads CASSSRRLHEQYF. CDR3 in DNA: TGTGCCAGCAGCTCCCGACGCCTTCACGAGCAGTACTTC.

This clonotype came up many times. The chain couples TRBV6-6 to TRBJ1-5; TRBD1 might be the D (6 bases). V was trimmed by 4 bases and J by 0 bases, leaving 16 bases between them. Germline CDR1 is MNHNY and CDR2 is SVGAGI (reference sequence). CDR3 length: 17 residues. CDR3 coding DNA: TGTGCCAGCAGTTCGCCAGGGGACCTCTTTAGCAATCAGCCCCAGCATTTT. Protein sequence: CASSSPGDLFSNQPQHF.

On this clonotype: This likely comes from a read error, as the CDR3 has no conserved phenylalanine or tryptophan at its end. The chain recombines TRBV12-3 or TRBV12-4 with TRBJ1-2; tentative D call: TRBD1 (6 bases). This CDR3 region has 15 residues. V was shortened by 6 bases and J by 6 bases, with 20 bases between the two germline ends. The CDR3 protein is CASRHRDTGKDGYTS. CDR3 bases: TGTGCCAGCAGACACCGGGACACCGGAAAAGATGGCTACACCTCC.

In its sample, this clonotype was seen many times. The V call is TRBV15, the J call TRBJ2-5, with a tentative D call TRBD2 (6 bases). Per the germline V gene, CDR1 is LNHNV and CDR2 is YYDKDF (reference sequence). The CDR3 loop spans 14 amino acids. V was clipped by 0 bases and J by 2 bases, with 7 bases between them. CDR3 sequence (DNA): TGTGCCACCAGCAGAGATGGGGGGCAAGAGACCCAGTACTTC. This codes for CATSRDGGQETQYF.

In its sample, this clonotype was seen many times. This rearrangement joins TRBV4-1 to TRBJ1-5, with D unclear. The CDR3 has 14 amino acids. Looked up from germline, CDR1 is MGHRA and CDR2 is YSYEKL. The V end lost 4 bases, the J end lost 2 bases, and 9 bases lay between the germline ends. The CDR3 region is CASSLEGGNQPQHF. The CDR3 region has the DNA TGCGCCAGCAGCCTAGAGGGCGGCAATCAGCCCCAGCATTTT.

Of note for this clonotype: One end of the junction is discordant with germline, which a read error may explain. This chain connects TRBV29-1 to TRBJ1-2; D gene ambiguous. The CDR3 is made up of 14 amino acids. The germline gives CDR1 SQVTM, CDR2 ANQGSEA. The CDR3 DNA sequence: TGCAGCGTTGGCCCCCCCGGGTCAGACTATTGCTACACCTTC. Translated: CSVGPPGSDYCYTF.

Turning to this clonotype: Germline and junction disagree at one end, which may indicate a read error. The chain couples TRBV5-1 to TRBJ1-5; D is unclear. CDR3 length: 15 residues. The germline V gene has CDR1 SGHRS and CDR2 YFSETQ. The CDR3 nucleotides read TGCGCCAGCGGCTTGGTGGCAGAGAAAGACCAGCCCCAGCATTTT. Translated, it gives CASGLVAEKDQPQHF.

V gene TRBV7-2 combines with J gene TRBJ2-5; 11 bases are a match to TRBD1. There are 12 residues in the CDR3. The V gene end was trimmed by 9 bases and the J gene end by 9 bases; junction bases not matched to a gene: 6. Germline V CDR1 and CDR2: SGHTA, FQGNSA. The CDR3 DNA sequence: TGTGCCAGTCTATGGGGACAGGGGGCCCAGTACTTC. Protein: CASLWGQGAQYF. Using reference TRBV7-2 and TRBJ2-5 for the parts outside the CDR3, the full variable domain is GAGVSQSPSNKVTEKGKDVELRCDPISGHTALYWYRQSLGQGLEFLIYFQGNSAPDKSGLPSDRFSAERTGGSVSTLTIQRTQQEDSAVYLCASLWGQGAQYFGPGTRLLVL.